These 11 T cell receptor beta chains were sequenced from one sample in a study of metastatic and nonmetastatic thyroid tumors. Among the patients, none had received any treatment before thyroid surgery. TCRdb called clones again from the PCR reads with MiXCR. This sample has 20,000 to 25,000 clones; roughly an eighth occur once, and the top ten carry roughly 17%. The sequenced sample consisted of blood. The source is a female donor with papillary thyroid cancer or a benign thyroid nodule (not recorded which). Some clones in this sample may be carry-over from other donors' samples.

This clone was found many times. V gene TRBV5-6 combines with J gene TRBJ1-2, with no clear D. V was cut by 4 bases and J by 0 bases, with 10 bases left in between. The CDR3 spans 14 residues. Per germline, CDR1 SGHDT and CDR2 YYEEEE. DNA for the CDR3: TGTGCCAGCAGCCCTTATACAGCTAACTATGGCTACACCTTC. Amino acid sequence: CASSPYTANYGYTF.

This clone was seen ten or more times. The chain carries TRBV12-3 or TRBV12-4 and TRBJ2-1, with 10 nucleotides matching TRBD2. Trimming cost V 6 bases and J 8 bases; bases outside gene matches: 7. This CDR3 comprises 14 residues. The CDR3 protein is CASSPLAGADEQFF. DNA for the CDR3: TGTGCCAGCAGCCCCCTAGCGGGAGCTGATGAGCAGTTCTTC.

In the case of this clone: An end of the junction differs from the germline gene, which may be a read error. The genes are TRBV6-1 and TRBJ2-5; 9 bases match TRBD2. Germline loops: CDR1 MNHNS, CDR2 SASEGT. The CDR3 has 16 amino acids. In nucleotides, the CDR3 is TGCGCCAGCAGTGAGCGCGCTAGCGGGGACCAAGAGACCCAGTACTTC. Protein: CASSERASGDQETQYF.

The chain has TRBV7-9 and TRBJ1-1, with D uncertain. CDR1 SEHNR and CDR2 FQNEAQ come from the germline V gene (reference sequence). The V and J ends lost 5 bases and 5 bases respectively, with 6 bases between them. The CDR3 spans 11 residues. The CDR3 loop is CASSPRTEAFF. The DNA of the CDR3 is TGTGCCAGCAGCCCTAGGACTGAAGCTTTCTTT.

This clone was picked up many times. V is TRBV4-1 and J is TRBJ2-5, with a weak D call TRBD1 (6 bases). V was clipped by 1 base and J by 6 bases, with 18 bases between them. Germline-derived CDR1 and CDR2 are MGHRA and YSYEKL. The CDR3 extends over 16 amino acids. The CDR3 is CASSQGTMQGRKTQYF. CDR3 bases: TGCGCCAGCAGCCAAGGGACAATGCAGGGGCGAAAGACCCAGTACTTC.

In this sample, this clone turned up many times. The chain links TRBV7-7 to TRBJ2-3; D remains ambiguous. Trimming took off 5 bases at V and 0 bases at J, with 9 bases between the two ends. The CDR3 is made up of 14 amino acids. Germline V gene lookup returns CDR1 SSHAT and CDR2 FNYEAQ (reference sequence). This CDR3 reads CASSQTSSTDTQYF. The CDR3 region has the DNA TGTGCCAGCAGCCAGACATCGAGCACAGATACGCAGTATTTT.

The gene calls are TRBV28 and TRBJ2-7; tentatively, D is TRBD2 (6 bases). Germline V gene data show CDR1 as MDHEN and CDR2 as SYDVKM. The V gene lost 7 bases and the J gene lost 3 bases, with 19 bases spanning the gap. The CDR3 loop spans 15 amino acids. CDR3 sequence (DNA): TGTGCCAGCATTTGGACGGGGGTAGGGATCTACGAGCAGTACTTC. It translates to CASIWTGVGIYEQYF.

This sequence joins TRBV20-1 and TRBJ2-7; D possibly corresponds to TRBD1 (6 bases). The V gene's germline CDR1 is DFQATT and CDR2 SNEGSKA (reference sequence). The CDR3 is 16 residues long. V was cut by 5 bases and J by 0 bases, with 20 bases left in between. This CDR3 is CSAGNFGGESSYEQYF. The DNA of the CDR3 is TGCAGTGCTGGAAATTTTGGGGGCGAAAGCTCCTACGAGCAGTACTTC.

The sample holds many counts of this clone. The gene calls are TRBV24-1 and TRBJ2-3; tentative D call: TRBD2 (6 bases). Trimming took 4 bases from V and 4 from J, leaving 8 bases between them. This CDR3 has 13 amino acids. Germline V gene data show CDR1 as KGHDR and CDR2 as SFDVKD. CDR3 sequence reads: CATSDPGADTQYF. The DNA of the CDR3 is TGTGCCACCAGTGACCCGGGGGCAGATACGCAGTATTTT.

This clone is medium-sized. The chain joins TRBV12-3 or TRBV12-4 to TRBJ2-5; 9 nucleotides agree with TRBD2. V shed 6 bases, J shed 5 bases, and the junction held 13 bases outside the gene matches. The CDR3 contains 16 residues. The CDR3 here is CASSPGIAGDGETQYF. The DNA of the CDR3 is TGTGCCAGCAGCCCGGGGATAGCGGGAGATGGGGAGACCCAGTACTTC.

Points on this clone: The junction does not match germline at one end; this may be a read error. The rearrangement uses TRBV27 and TRBJ2-2; D ambiguous. This CDR3 has 13 amino acids. Germline-derived CDR1 and CDR2 are MNHEY and SMNVEV (reference sequence). CDR3 protein: CASSSPVSGEPFF. CDR3 in DNA: TGTGCCAGCAGTTCCCCTGTGTCCGGAGAGCCGTTTTTT.